One and the same sample provided the 3 T cell receptor beta chains below, sequenced in a study of blood T cell repertoires in COVID-19. Method: immunoSEQ multiplex PCR; TCRdb's copy keeps in-frame clones and lacks some. This table has roughly 74,000 clones, 84% appearing once. The sequencing sample was made of peripheral blood. These receptors came from a man aged 70-80 years with acute or convalescent COVID-19.

The chain carries TRBV27 and TRBJ2-3, with D possibly matching TRBD2 (6 bases). Germline CDR1 MNHEY, CDR2 SMNVEV (reference sequence). The CDR3 sequence is 16 residues long. V lost 6 bases and J lost 0, with 16 bases in between. CDR3 in DNA: TGTGCCAGCAGCTTGGAGGGGCCACCTAGCACAGATACGCAGTATTTT. Residues: CASSLEGPPSTDTQYF.

This clone was seen just once. The chain joins TRBV9 to TRBJ2-2, with 14 nucleotides matching TRBD2. The CDR3 totals 16 residues. With V trimmed by 3 bases and J by 7 bases, 5 bases remained unmatched. Per germline, CDR1 SGDLS and CDR2 YYNGEE. The CDR3 DNA reads as TGTGCCAGCAGCGGCCGACTAGCGGGAGGGGTCGGGGAGCTGTTTTTT. Its translation: CASSGRLAGGVGELFF.

The chain recombines TRBV18 with TRBJ1-5, with TRBD1 matching 9 bases. The trim removed 3 bases at V and 3 bases at J, leaving 9 bases unmatched. The germline V gene has CDR1 KGHSH and CDR2 LQKENI. This CDR3 spans 17 amino acids. CDR3 DNA: TGTGCCAGCTCACCTGTCCGGGACAGGGCCTACAATCAGCCCCAGCATTTT. Its translation: CASSPVRDRAYNQPQHF.